What follows are 5 T cell receptor beta chains derived from one specimen sequenced in a study of CXCR3-negative and CXCR3-positive naive CD8 T cells (dated by TCRdb to about 2019). Sequencing took place on a NextSeq 550. The Human TCR Profiling Kit (MiLaboratory) was used to prepare UMI-labeled 5' RACE TRB cDNA libraries. The reads, reprocessed by TCRdb, yield one row per CDR3 protein sequence and no DNA. In this sample's table one finds some 99,000 distinct CDR3 sequences. In total, the top ten clones hold about 1.1% of the sample. Their specific antigens are unknown. The full study reports these points: TRB CDR3s from CXCR3-positive naive cells showed higher hydrophobicity (lower Kidera factor 4), lower energy, and higher strength and volume indices than CXCR3-negative naive cells.

Sequencing was carried out using naive CXCR3+ CD8+ T cells from blood. The cell subset or site label here, explained by the study, means: CD45RO-CCR7+CD27+CD95- naive CD8+ T cells expressing CXCR3 (TNR3+). The receptors originated from a human donor in good health. Some clones in this sample may be carry-over from other donors' samples.

This chain uses TRBV4-1 with TRBJ1-1; TCRdb returns TRBD1, unconfirmable since there is no DNA. Germline V gene lookup returns CDR1 MGHRA and CDR2 YSYEKL. This CDR3 is 16 amino acids long. The CDR3: CASSQDLLLWNTEAFF.

The chain couples TRBV6-2 or TRBV6-3 to TRBJ2-5; absent DNA, TCRdb's TRBD1 call cannot be checked. Per germline, CDR1 MNHEY and CDR2 SVGEGT. This CDR3 is built from 14 residues. CDR3 sequence: CATESGGGPETQYF.

V gene TRBV6-6 combines with J gene TRBJ2-2. CDR1 is MNHNY and CDR2 is SVGAGI in the germline V gene (reference sequence). There are 14 residues in the CDR3. The chain's CDR3 is CASSYVGHTGELFF.

The chain recombines TRBV4-3 with TRBJ2-5. Germline V lookup: CDR1 LGHNA, CDR2 YSLEER. The CDR3 is 15 residues long. The CDR3 spells CASSQDSGDQETQYF.

V usage is TRBV6-5 and J usage is TRBJ1-1; TCRdb lists TRBD1, though no DNA is available to test this call. The germline CDR1 and CDR2 sequences are MNHEY and SVGAGI. This CDR3 is 16 amino acids long. CDR3 region: CASSYLSRTANTEAFF.